One and the same sample provided the 7 T cell receptor beta chains below, sequenced in a study of blood T cell repertoires in COVID-19. Produced via immunoSEQ multiplex PCR; TCRdb's table is partial and in-frame only. Seen here are 150,000 or so clones, about 91% observed once, and the top ten hold 1.6%. The sample consisted of peripheral blood. The receptors come from a woman between 50 and 59 years old with acute or convalescent COVID-19.

The J gene is TRBJ1-3, the V gene TRBV10-3; 7 positions match TRBD1. Germline V gene lookup returns CDR1 ENHRY and CDR2 SYGVKD. The CDR3 contains 14 residues. With 8 bases clipped from V and 7 bases from J, the junction kept 11 bases outside the gene matches. The CDR3 nucleotides are TGTGCCATCTCAGGGCAGGGGGGAATGAACACCATATATTTT. It specifies CAISGQGGMNTIYF.

The chain combines TRBV7-2 with TRBJ1-6; D gene uncertain. The V gene lost 3 bases and the J gene lost 7 bases, with 13 bases spanning the gap. Germline-derived CDR1 and CDR2 are SGHTA and FQGNSA. The CDR3 spans 15 residues. The CDR3 coding sequence is TGTGCCAGCAGCTTTTCGGACGGGGTGAATTCACCCCTCCACTTT. Encoded protein: CASSFSDGVNSPLHF.

This chain joins TRBV5-5 and TRBJ1-1; no reliable D call. V lost 0 bases and J 3 bases, leaving 15 bases between the germline ends. The CDR3 is made up of 16 amino acids. The germline CDR1 and CDR2 sequences are SGHKS and YYEKEE (reference sequence). Here the CDR3 reads CASSLVPTGEYTEAFF. CDR3 in DNA: TGTGCCAGCAGCTTGGTCCCGACTGGGGAGTACACTGAAGCTTTCTTT. Based on the CDR3 plus reference TRBV5-5 and TRBJ1-1, the full variable domain is DAGVTQSPTHLIKTRGQQVTLRCSPISGHKSVSWYQQVLGQGPQFIFQYYEKEERGRGNFPDRFSARQFPNYSSELNVNALLLGDSALYLCASSLVPTGEYTEAFFGQGTRLTVV.

This sequence joins TRBV7-2 and TRBJ2-7; possible D gene TRBD1, 6 bases. The CDR3 consists of 14 residues. Germline V gene lookup returns CDR1 SGHTA and CDR2 FQGNSA. V dropped 3 bases and J dropped 0 bases, with 9 bases sitting between them. In DNA form, the CDR3 reads TGTGCCAGCAGCTTTAGGGGGAGCTCCTACGAGCAGTACTTC. Encoded protein: CASSFRGSSYEQYF.

This chain joins TRBV9 and TRBJ1-1; D remains ambiguous. The CDR3 runs to 14 residues. Trimming took off 3 bases at V and 4 bases at J, with 13 bases between the two ends. CDR1 is SGDLS, CDR2 YYNGEE, per germline. The CDR3 nucleotides read TGTGCCAGCAGCGCAGTCAGCGTGGGCACTGAAGCTTTCTTT. It codes for CASSAVSVGTEAFF.

The rearrangement joins TRBV7-8 to TRBJ2-1; 8 bases are a match to TRBD1. CDR1 and CDR2 from the germline V gene are SGHVS and FQNEAQ. Germline trimming cut 4 bases from V and 8 bases from J; bases unmatched to any gene: 10. This CDR3 is 15 amino acids long. In nucleotides, the CDR3 is TGTGCCAGCAGCTACCCAGGGGGCGCGTCCCATGAGCAGTTCTTC. Protein sequence: CASSYPGGASHEQFF. Using reference TRBV7-8 and TRBJ2-1 for the parts outside the CDR3, the full variable domain is GAGVSQSPRYKVAKRGQDVALRCDPISGHVSLFWYQQALGQGPEFLTYFQNEAQLDKSGLPSDRFFAERPEGSVSTLKIQRTQQEDSAVYLCASSYPGGASHEQFFGPGTRLTVL.

This clone has a handful of counts. The chain has TRBV10-1 and TRBJ1-2; maybe TRBD1 (6 bases). This CDR3 comprises 15 residues. The germline gives CDR1 WNHNN, CDR2 SYGVQD (reference sequence). With 1 base removed from V and 7 bases from J, the gap between germline ends came to 16 bases. The CDR3 sequence: CASSEFRTAKGGYTF. CDR3 DNA: TGCGCCAGCAGTGAGTTTCGGACAGCGAAGGGTGGCTACACCTTC.